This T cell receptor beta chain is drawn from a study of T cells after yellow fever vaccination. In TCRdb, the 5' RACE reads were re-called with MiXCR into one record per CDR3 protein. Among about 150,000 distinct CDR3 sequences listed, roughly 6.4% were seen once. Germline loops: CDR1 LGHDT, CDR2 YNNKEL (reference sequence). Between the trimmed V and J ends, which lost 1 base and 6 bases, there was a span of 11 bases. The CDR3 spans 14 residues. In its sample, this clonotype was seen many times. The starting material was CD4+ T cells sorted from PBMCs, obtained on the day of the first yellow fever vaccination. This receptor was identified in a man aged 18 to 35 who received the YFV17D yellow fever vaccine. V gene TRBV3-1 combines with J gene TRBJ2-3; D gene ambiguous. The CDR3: CASSQAPPPDTQYF. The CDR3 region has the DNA TGTGCCAGCAGCCAAGCACCCCCCCCGGATACGCAGTATTTT.